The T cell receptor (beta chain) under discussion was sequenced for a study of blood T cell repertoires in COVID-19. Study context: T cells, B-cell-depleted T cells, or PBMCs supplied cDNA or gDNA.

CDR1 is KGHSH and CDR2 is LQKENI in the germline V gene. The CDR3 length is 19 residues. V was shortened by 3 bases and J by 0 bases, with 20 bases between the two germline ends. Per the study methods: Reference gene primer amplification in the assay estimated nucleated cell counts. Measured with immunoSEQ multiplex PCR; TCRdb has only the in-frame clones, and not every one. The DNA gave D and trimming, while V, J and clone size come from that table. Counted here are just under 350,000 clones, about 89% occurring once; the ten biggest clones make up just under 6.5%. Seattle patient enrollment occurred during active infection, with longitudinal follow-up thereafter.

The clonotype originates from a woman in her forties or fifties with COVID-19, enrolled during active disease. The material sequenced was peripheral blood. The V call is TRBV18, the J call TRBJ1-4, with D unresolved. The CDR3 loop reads CASSPTTGWLGATNEKLFF. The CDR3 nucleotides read TGTGCCAGCTCACCGACCACGGGTTGGTTAGGTGCAACTAATGAAAAACTGTTTTTT. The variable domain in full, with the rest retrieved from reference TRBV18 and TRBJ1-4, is NAGVMQNPRHLVRRRGQEARLRCSPMKGHSHVYWYRQLPEEGLKFMVYLQKENIIDESGMPKERFSAEFPKEGPSILRIQQVVRGDSAAYFCASSPTTGWLGATNEKLFFGSGTQLSVL.